The 18 T cell receptor beta chains below come from one sample, sequenced in a study of vaccination effects on CD4 cells after COVID-19. Data came from immunoSEQ multiplex PCR; TCRdb stores just in-frame clones and leaves some out. The table has some 68,000 clones, 65% to 85% seen once. The antigens of these receptors remain unknown. ViraFEST used viral peptide pools to expand antigen-specific CD4+ T cells before sequencing. Culture lasted about nine days before CD4+ T cell isolation. Vaccinated participants had no history of SARS-CoV-2 infection and tested negative for nucleocapsid antibodies. This sample comprised CD4+ T cells from PBMCs cultured with HCoV-OC43 spike peptides, obtained before COVID-19 vaccination. Subset described: HCoV-OC43 spike overlapping peptide pool stimulation. Receptors were obtained from a human donor who received a COVID-19 vaccine.

This clone was counted once. This chain uses TRBV5-1 with TRBJ2-3; the D gene is possibly TRBD2 (6 bases). The V end was cut by 4 bases, the J end by 4 bases, with 13 bases between. CDR1 is SGHRS and CDR2 is YFSETQ in the germline V gene. The CDR3 covers 14 residues. CDR3 in amino acids: CASSVGGTADTQYF. The CDR3 DNA reads TGCGCCAGCAGCGTCGGGGGTACGGCAGATACGCAGTATTTT.

This clone was detected a few times. The chain employs TRBV10-3 and TRBJ1-5; 10 nucleotides align to TRBD1. The V gene end was trimmed by 6 bases and the J gene end by 7 bases; junction bases not matched to a gene: 3. Per the germline V gene, CDR1 is ENHRY and CDR2 is SYGVKD. The CDR3 consists of 13 residues. As DNA, the CDR3 is TGTGCCATCAGACAGACAGGGGGCCAGCCCCAGCATTTT. Translation: CAIRQTGGQPQHF.

This sequence joins TRBV5-1 and TRBJ1-2; 8 bases map to TRBD1. V was pared by 0 bases and J by 7 bases, with 2 bases of the junction left unmatched. The CDR3 consists of 13 residues. Germline V gene data show CDR1 as SGHRS and CDR2 as YFSETQ. CDR3: CASSLGRGLGYTF. In DNA form, the CDR3 reads TGCGCCAGCAGCTTGGGCAGGGGGCTTGGCTACACCTTC. Combining the CDR3 with reference TRBV5-1 and TRBJ1-2 gives the whole variable domain KAGVTQTPRYLIKTRGQQVTLSCSPISGHRSVSWYQQTPGQGLQFLFEYFSETQRNKGNFPGRFSGRQFSNSRSEMNVSTLELGDSALYLCASSLGRGLGYTFGSGTRLTVV.

The chain employs TRBV7-3 and TRBJ2-2, with 7 bases aligning to TRBD2. This CDR3 is 20 amino acids long. Trimming took 2 bases from V and 1 from J; bases not matched to a gene: 16. Germline values: CDR1 SGHTA, CDR2 FQGTGA. This CDR3 reads CASSLVGLKSIAGNTGELFF. The CDR3, as DNA: TGTGCCAGCAGCTTAGTTGGCCTGAAAAGTATAGCGGGGAACACCGGGGAGCTGTTTTTT. Complete variable domain (other parts from reference TRBV7-3 and TRBJ2-2): GAGVSQTPSNKVTEKGKYVELRCDPISGHTALYWYRQSLGQGPEFLIYFQGTGAADDSGLPNDRFFAVRPEGSVSTLKIQRTERGDSAVYLCASSLVGLKSIAGNTGELFFGEGSRLTVL.

This clone turned up a few times. The chain is built from TRBV3-1 (or the pseudogene TRBV3-2) and TRBJ1-1; D is unresolved. Germline values: CDR1 LGHDT, CDR2 YNNKEL (reference sequence). V shed 1 base and J shed 0 bases, with 6 bases lying between them. The CDR3 loop spans 14 amino acids. CDR3 sequence: CASSQGTVNTEAFF. The CDR3 coding sequence is TGTGCCAGCAGCCAAGGTACGGTGAACACTGAAGCTTTCTTT.

CDR3 loop: CASSQDFPGGRGDTQYF. The CDR3 nucleotides are TGCGCCAGCAGCCAAGATTTTCCGGGGGGGCGGGGAGATACGCAGTATTTT. The rearrangement uses TRBV4-3 and TRBJ2-3; 8 bases are shared with TRBD2. J gave up 5 bases and V 0 bases, and 10 bases lay outside the gene matches. Germline CDR1 LGHNA, CDR2 YSLEER. The CDR3 is made up of 17 amino acids.

The chain employs TRBV18 and TRBJ2-5; D assignment may be TRBD1 or TRBD2 (5 bases each). This CDR3 comprises 11 residues. V was shortened by 3 bases and J by 7 bases, with 6 bases between the two germline ends. From germline, CDR1 is KGHSH and CDR2 LQKENI. The CDR3 reads CASSPGGTQYF. CDR3 in DNA: TGTGCCAGCTCACCTGGGGGGACCCAGTACTTC.

The V call is TRBV6-5, the J call TRBJ1-6, with a tentative D call TRBD1 (6 bases). This CDR3 is 14 amino acids long. V was clipped by 5 bases and J by 13 bases, with 18 bases between them. From germline, CDR1 is MNHEY and CDR2 SVGAGI. The DNA for the CDR3 is TGTGCCAGCAGTCTCCAGACGACAGGACGGCCCCTCCACTTT. Its translation is CASSLQTTGRPLHF.

CDR3 coding DNA: TGTGCCAGCAGCCACGGGCTCAATCAGCCCCAGCATTTT. It yields the protein CASSHGLNQPQHF. This chain connects TRBV3-1 (or the pseudogene TRBV3-2) to TRBJ1-5; D is undetermined. This CDR3 has 13 residues. Per the germline V gene, CDR1 is LGHDT and CDR2 is YNNKEL (reference sequence). V shed 3 bases and J shed 3 bases, with 6 bases lying between them.

This clone has just a few counts. The J gene is TRBJ2-7, the V gene TRBV6-2 or TRBV6-3; 9 nucleotides align to TRBD1. V was clipped by 2 bases and J by 5 bases; unmatched bases: 7. Germline V gene lookup returns CDR1 MNHEY and CDR2 SVGEGT. This CDR3 has 15 amino acids. CDR3 nucleotide sequence: TGTGCCAGCAGTTACCCCCGACAGGGGGGAAACGAGCAGTACGTC. Its protein product is CASSYPRQGGNEQYV.

This clone was picked up a small number of times. The chain uses TRBV9 and TRBJ1-6; maybe TRBD1 (6 bases). Trimming removed 0 bases from V and 7 bases from J, with 17 bases in between. This CDR3 is built from 17 residues. CDR1 is SGDLS, CDR2 YYNGEE, per germline. The CDR3 here is CASSVGEGGIGNSPLHF. CDR3 nucleotides: TGTGCCAGCAGCGTAGGGGAGGGGGGGATTGGCAATTCACCCCTCCACTTT.

The gene calls are TRBV6-5 and TRBJ1-5, with 7 bases lining up with TRBD1. Germline loops: CDR1 MNHEY, CDR2 SVGAGI. Trimming cost V 5 bases and J 4 bases; bases outside gene matches: 8. The CDR3 has 15 amino acids. This CDR3 is CASSLGQVTNQPQHF. The CDR3 nucleotides read TGTGCCAGCAGTCTCGGACAGGTGACGAATCAGCCCCAGCATTTT.

The DNA for the CDR3 is TGTGCCAGCATCCCCTCGCAGCAGTACGTC. Protein sequence: CASIPSQQYV. The V gene is TRBV6-7, the J gene TRBJ2-7; D gene unclear. TRBV6-7 is placed among ORFs of uncertain function. Trimming removed 7 bases at V and 8 bases at J, with 9 bases between. The CDR3 is made up of 10 amino acids.

Only a few counts were recorded for this clone. V is TRBV27 and J is TRBJ1-1, with D hard to call. V lost 2 bases and J 10 bases, leaving 17 bases between the germline ends. The CDR3 loop spans 14 amino acids. The germline gives CDR1 MNHEY, CDR2 SMNVEV (reference sequence). CDR3 sequence (DNA): TGTGCCAGCAGTTTAGAGGTTGGGGATCTAGTAGCTTTCTTT. This gives the protein CASSLEVGDLVAFF.

The chain links TRBV19 to TRBJ2-1; 9 bases map to TRBD1. Germline V lookup: CDR1 LNHDA, CDR2 SQIVND (reference sequence). This CDR3 region has 14 residues. The J segment lost 3 bases and the V segment lost 6 bases, leaving 3 bases of the junction unmatched. In nucleotides, the CDR3 is TGTGCCAGTAGCTTGGACAGGGGCTACAATGAGCAGTTCTTC. It translates to CASSLDRGYNEQFF.

The chain recombines TRBV5-4 with TRBJ2-3; D unresolved. The CDR3 spans 14 residues. Deletions cut 2 bases from V and 1 base from J, with 8 bases between. Germline CDR1 reads SGHNT; CDR2 reads YYREEE (reference sequence). CDR3 bases: TGTGCCAGCAGCTTCGGGCAGGGCACAGATACGCAGTATTTT. It yields the protein CASSFGQGTDTQYF.

This CDR3 reads CASSEATTNEKLFF. DNA for the CDR3: TGTGCCAGCAGTGAAGCTACAACTAATGAAAAACTGTTTTTT. This chain connects TRBV2 to TRBJ1-4; D call uncertain. Deletions cut 0 bases from V and 0 bases from J, with 2 bases between. Per the germline V gene, CDR1 is SNHLY and CDR2 is FYNNEI. This CDR3 region has 14 residues.

This clone was detected only a few times. J is TRBJ2-2 and V is TRBV10-1; unclear D gene. CDR1 WNHNN and CDR2 SYGVQD come from the germline V gene (reference sequence). CDR3 length: 15 residues. V lost 7 bases and J 1 base, leaving 13 bases between the germline ends. In DNA form, the CDR3 reads TGCGCCAGCAACCCATCAGGCTGGAACACCGGGGAGCTGTTTTTT. The encoded protein is CASNPSGWNTGELFF.